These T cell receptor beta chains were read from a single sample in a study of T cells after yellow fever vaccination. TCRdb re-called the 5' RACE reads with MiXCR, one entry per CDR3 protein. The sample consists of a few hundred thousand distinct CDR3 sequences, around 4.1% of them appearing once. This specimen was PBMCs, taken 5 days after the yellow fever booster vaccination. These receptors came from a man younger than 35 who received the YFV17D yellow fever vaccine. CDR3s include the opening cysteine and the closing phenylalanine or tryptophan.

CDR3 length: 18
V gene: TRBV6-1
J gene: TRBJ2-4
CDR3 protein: CASRGRQGDPLAKNIQYF

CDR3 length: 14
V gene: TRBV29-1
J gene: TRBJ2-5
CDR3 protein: CSVDGPSGQETQYF

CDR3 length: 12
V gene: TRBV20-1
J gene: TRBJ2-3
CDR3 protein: CSARENTDTQYF

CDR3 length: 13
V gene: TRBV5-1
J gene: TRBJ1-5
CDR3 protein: CASSLRPNQPQHF

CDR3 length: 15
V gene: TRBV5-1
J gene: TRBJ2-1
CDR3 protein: CASSLTQAGDNEQFF

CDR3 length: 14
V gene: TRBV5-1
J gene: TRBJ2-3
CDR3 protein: CASSLGERTDTQYF

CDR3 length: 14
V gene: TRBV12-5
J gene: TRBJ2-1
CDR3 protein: CASGAGSSYNEQFF

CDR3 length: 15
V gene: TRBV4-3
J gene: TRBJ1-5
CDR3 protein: CASSQDPGYNQPQHF

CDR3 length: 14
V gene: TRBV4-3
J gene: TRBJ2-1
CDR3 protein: CASSQEAQSRYQFF

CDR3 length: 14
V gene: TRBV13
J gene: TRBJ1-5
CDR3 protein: CASSLGEGAQPQHF

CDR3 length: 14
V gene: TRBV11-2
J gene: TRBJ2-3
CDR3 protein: CASSLGGTQDTQYF

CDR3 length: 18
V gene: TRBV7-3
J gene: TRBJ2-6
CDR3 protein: CASSLRTGGGTGANVLTF

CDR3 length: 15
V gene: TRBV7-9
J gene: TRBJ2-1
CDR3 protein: CASSVLAGEYNEQFF

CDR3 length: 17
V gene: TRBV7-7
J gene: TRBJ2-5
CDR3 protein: CASSPHETGALQETQYF

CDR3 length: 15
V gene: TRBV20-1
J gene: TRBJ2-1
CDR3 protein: CSAIFDPPSRNEQFF

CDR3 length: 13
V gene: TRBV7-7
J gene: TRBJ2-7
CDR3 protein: CASSLDGGGEQYF

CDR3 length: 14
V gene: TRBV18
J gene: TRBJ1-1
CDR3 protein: CASSPPGQYTEAFF

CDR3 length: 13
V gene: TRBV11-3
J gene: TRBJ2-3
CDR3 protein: CASSSRGLDTQYF

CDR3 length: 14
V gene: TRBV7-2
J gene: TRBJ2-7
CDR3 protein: CASSLDRDRYEQYF

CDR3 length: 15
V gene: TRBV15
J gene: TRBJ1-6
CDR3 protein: CATSSRDSYNSPLHF

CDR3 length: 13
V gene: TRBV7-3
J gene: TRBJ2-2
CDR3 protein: CASSDKNTGELFF

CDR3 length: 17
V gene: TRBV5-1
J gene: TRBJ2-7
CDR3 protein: CASSLRLAGASSYEQYF

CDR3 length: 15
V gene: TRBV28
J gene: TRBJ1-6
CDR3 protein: CASRTGGSYNSPLHF

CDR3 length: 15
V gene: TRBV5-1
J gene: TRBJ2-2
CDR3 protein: CASIPGAPNTGELFF

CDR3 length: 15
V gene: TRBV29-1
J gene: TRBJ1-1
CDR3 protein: CSVYPNRGADTEAFF

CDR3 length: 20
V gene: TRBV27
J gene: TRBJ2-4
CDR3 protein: CASSNQVVGSGGSTKNIQYF

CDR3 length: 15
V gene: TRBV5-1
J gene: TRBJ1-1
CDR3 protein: CASSTRQGTNTEAFF

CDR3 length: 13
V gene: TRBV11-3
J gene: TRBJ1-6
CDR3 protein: CASSFTSDSALHF

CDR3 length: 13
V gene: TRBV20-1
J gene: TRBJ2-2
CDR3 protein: CSARTSGAGELFF

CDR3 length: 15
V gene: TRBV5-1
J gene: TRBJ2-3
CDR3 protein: CASSLGTDHTDTQYF

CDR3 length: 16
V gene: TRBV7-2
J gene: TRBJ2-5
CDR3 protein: CASSFVGRLPRETQYF

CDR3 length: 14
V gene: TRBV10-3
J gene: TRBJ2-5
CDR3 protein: CAISESQIQETQYF

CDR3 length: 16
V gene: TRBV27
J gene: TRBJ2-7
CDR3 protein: CASSSGTSGGDSEQYF

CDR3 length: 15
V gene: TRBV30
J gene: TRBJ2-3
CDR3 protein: CAWHSGETQIDTQYF

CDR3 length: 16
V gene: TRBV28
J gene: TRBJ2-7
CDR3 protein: CASSFEFRAASYEQYF

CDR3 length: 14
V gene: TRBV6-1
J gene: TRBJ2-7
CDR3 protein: CASSPGTGNYEQYF

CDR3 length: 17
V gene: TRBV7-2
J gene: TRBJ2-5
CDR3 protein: CASSRVGTSGGEETQYF

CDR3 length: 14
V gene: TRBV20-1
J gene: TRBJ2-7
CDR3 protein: CSARDRESSYEQYF

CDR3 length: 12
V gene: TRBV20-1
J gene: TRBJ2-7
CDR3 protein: CSAPDRDLEQYF

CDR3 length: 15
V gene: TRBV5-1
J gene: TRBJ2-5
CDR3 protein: CASSHGTGNQETQYF

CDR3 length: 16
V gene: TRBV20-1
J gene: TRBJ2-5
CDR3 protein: CSAPGQGGFVRETQYF

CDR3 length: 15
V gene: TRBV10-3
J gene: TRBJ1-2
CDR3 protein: CAIRPREGQNYGYTF

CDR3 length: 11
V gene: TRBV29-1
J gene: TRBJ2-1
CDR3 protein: CSLRGGHEQFF

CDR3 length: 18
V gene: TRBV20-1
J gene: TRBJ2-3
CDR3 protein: CSAIDLAGPSLLTDTQYF

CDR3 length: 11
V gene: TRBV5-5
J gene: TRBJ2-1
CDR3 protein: CASSSIGEQFF

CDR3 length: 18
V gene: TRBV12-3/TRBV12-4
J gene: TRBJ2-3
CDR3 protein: CASSPALRGALVTDTQYF

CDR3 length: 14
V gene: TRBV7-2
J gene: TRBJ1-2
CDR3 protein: CASSPGAESRGYTF

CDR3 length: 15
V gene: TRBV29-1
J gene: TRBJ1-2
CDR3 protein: CSVEDRGNNYYGYTF

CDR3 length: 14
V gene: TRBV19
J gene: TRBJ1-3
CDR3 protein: CASSAERRGNTIYF

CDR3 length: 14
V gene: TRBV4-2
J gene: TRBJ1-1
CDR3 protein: CASSQDRVWTEAFF

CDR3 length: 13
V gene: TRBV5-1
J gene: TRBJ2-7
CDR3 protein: CASSPTQRLEQYF

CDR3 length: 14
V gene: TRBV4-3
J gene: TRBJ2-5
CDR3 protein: CASSQEGRAGAQYF

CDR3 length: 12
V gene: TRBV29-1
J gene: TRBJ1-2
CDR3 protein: CSVDSTMYGYTF

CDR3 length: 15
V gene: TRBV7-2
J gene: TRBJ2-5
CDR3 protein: CASSLFQGVGETQYF

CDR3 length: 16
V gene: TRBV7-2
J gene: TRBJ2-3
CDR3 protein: CASRSGLAGAADTQYF

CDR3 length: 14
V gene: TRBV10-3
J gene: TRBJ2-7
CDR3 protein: CAISESWTGGEQYF

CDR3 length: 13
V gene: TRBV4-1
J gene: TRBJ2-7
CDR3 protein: CASSQNQIREQYF